This is a list of T cell receptor beta chains from one sample in a study of T cell changes during pregnancy in multiple sclerosis. The table came from immunoSEQ multiplex PCR; TCRdb's copy has only in-frame clones and leaves some out. The sample carries approximately 50,000 clones, about 90% recorded once. Sequencing used peripheral blood, obtained in the third trimester of pregnancy. The receptor set was obtained from a female donor in good health, enrolled as a control in a pregnancy study. The CDR3 runs from the conserved cysteine through the conserved F or W. A D gene is named only where the DNA matches it firmly. Clone size is stated in some rows and not others, as once, few, many or a class when expanded.

j_call: TRBJ2-6
v_call: TRBV29-1
clone_size: -
d_call: TRBD1
cdr3_nt: TGCAGCGCCGTGGGACAGTCCTCTGGGGCCAACGTCCTGACTTTC
cdr3_aa: CSAVGQSSGANVLTF

j_call: TRBJ1-5
v_call: TRBV19
clone_size: -
d_call: TRBD1
cdr3_nt: TGTGCCAGTAGTATACAGGGGGATCAGCCCCAGCATTTT
cdr3_aa: CASSIQGDQPQHF

j_call: TRBJ2-7
v_call: TRBV7-8
clone_size: -
d_call: TRBD2
cdr3_nt: TGTGCCAGCAGCTTATTGTCGGGGACTACCTACGAGCAGTACTTC
cdr3_aa: CASSLLSGTTYEQYF

j_call: TRBJ2-3
v_call: TRBV13
clone_size: -
d_call: TRBD2
cdr3_nt: TGTGCCAGCAGCTTCTCCGGGACTAGCGGTGATACGCAGTATTTT
cdr3_aa: CASSFSGTSGDTQYF

j_call: TRBJ2-2
v_call: TRBV7-9
clone_size: -
d_call: -
cdr3_nt: TGTGCCAGCAGGGGCGCGGGGGCGGAAAACACCGGGGAGCTGTTTTTT
cdr3_aa: CASRGAGAENTGELFF

j_call: TRBJ1-4
v_call: TRBV9
clone_size: -
d_call: -
cdr3_nt: TGTGCCGCCCCAGCAGGGGTTCCCAATGAAAAACTGTTTTTT
cdr3_aa: CAAPAGVPNEKLFF

j_call: TRBJ2-7
v_call: TRBV2
clone_size: -
d_call: TRBD2
cdr3_nt: TGTGCCAGCGCCTGGACTAGCACCCTTGGAGAGCAGTACTTC
cdr3_aa: CASAWTSTLGEQYF

j_call: TRBJ1-3
v_call: TRBV9
clone_size: -
d_call: -
cdr3_nt: TGTGCCAGCAGCGTCGGGACAAGGGTTGCCCACCTCTCTGGAAACACCATATATTTT
cdr3_aa: CASSVGTRVAHLSGNTIYF

j_call: TRBJ2-5
v_call: TRBV18
clone_size: -
d_call: -
cdr3_nt: TGTGCCAGCTCACGAGAGGAGACCCAGTACTTC
cdr3_aa: CASSREETQYF

j_call: TRBJ1-1
v_call: TRBV7-9
clone_size: -
d_call: TRBD1
cdr3_nt: TGTGCCAGCAGTCCCGACAGGGGGAACACTGAAGCTTTCTTT
cdr3_aa: CASSPDRGNTEAFF

j_call: TRBJ1-1
v_call: TRBV12-5
clone_size: -
d_call: TRBD1
cdr3_nt: TGTGCTAGTGGTTTGCCGACAGGGAGGAACACTGAAGCTTTCTTT
cdr3_aa: CASGLPTGRNTEAFF

j_call: TRBJ2-5
v_call: TRBV21-1
clone_size: -
d_call: -
cdr3_nt: TGTGCCAGCAGCAATAATAGAACATTGGGTTTGGGGCCTCAAAGCGAGACCCAGTACTTC
cdr3_aa: CASSNNRTLGLGPQSETQYF

j_call: TRBJ2-3
v_call: TRBV29-1
clone_size: -
d_call: -
cdr3_nt: TGCAGCGTTGAAGGGTCGGGTACACCAGATACGCAGTATTTT
cdr3_aa: CSVEGSGTPDTQYF

j_call: TRBJ2-7
v_call: TRBV18
clone_size: once
d_call: -
cdr3_nt: TGTGCCAGCTCACCAGGGGCAGGGCGAACCTACGAGCAGTACTTC
cdr3_aa: CASSPGAGRTYEQYF

j_call: TRBJ2-7
v_call: TRBV7-9
clone_size: -
d_call: TRBD2
cdr3_nt: TGTGCCAGCAGCTTATTGGCTAGCGGGGGGGCGATGCAGTACTTC
cdr3_aa: CASSLLASGGAMQYF

j_call: TRBJ1-6
v_call: TRBV6-1
clone_size: -
d_call: -
cdr3_nt: TGTGCCAGCAGTGAAGCGCCGGTACATTCACCCCTCCACTTT
cdr3_aa: CASSEAPVHSPLHF

j_call: TRBJ2-7
v_call: TRBV11-2
clone_size: -
d_call: -
cdr3_nt: TGTGCCAGCAGCTTTTCCAGGGCCAACTCCTACGAGCAGTACTTC
cdr3_aa: CASSFSRANSYEQYF

j_call: TRBJ2-5
v_call: TRBV28
clone_size: once
d_call: -
cdr3_nt: TGTGCCAGCAGTTTAGTGGTCGGAGGGACAGAGACCCAGTACTTC
cdr3_aa: CASSLVVGGTETQYF

j_call: TRBJ1-2
v_call: TRBV19
clone_size: -
d_call: TRBD1
cdr3_nt: TGTGCCAGTACGGGGACAGGGGGCGGCTACACCTTC
cdr3_aa: CASTGTGGGYTF

j_call: TRBJ2-1
v_call: TRBV13
clone_size: -
d_call: -
cdr3_nt: TGTGCCAGCAGCCACAGAACGGGAGTAGGGAGGGGGGATGAGCAGTTCTTC
cdr3_aa: CASSHRTGVGRGDEQFF

j_call: TRBJ2-2
v_call: TRBV10-2
clone_size: once
d_call: -
cdr3_nt: TGCGCCAGCACCGACACCGGGGAGCTGTTTTTT
cdr3_aa: CASTDTGELFF

j_call: TRBJ1-6
v_call: TRBV25-1
clone_size: once
d_call: TRBD1
cdr3_nt: TGTGCCAGCAGTGAGGGGACAGGGGGTTCACCCCTCCACTTT
cdr3_aa: CASSEGTGGSPLHF

j_call: TRBJ2-3
v_call: TRBV19
clone_size: -
d_call: -
cdr3_nt: TGTGCCAGTAGTATAGGGAACCTCGGAGGCCCAGATACGCAGTATTTT
cdr3_aa: CASSIGNLGGPDTQYF

j_call: TRBJ1-2
v_call: TRBV18
clone_size: -
d_call: TRBD1
cdr3_nt: TGTGCCAGCTCACCGGAATCTACAGCCGACAGGGCGCACGGGGGCTACACCTTC
cdr3_aa: CASSPESTADRAHGGYTF

j_call: TRBJ2-3
v_call: TRBV11-2
clone_size: -
d_call: -
cdr3_nt: TGTGCCAGCAGCACCCGACAGAGCACAGATACGCAGTATTTT
cdr3_aa: CASSTRQSTDTQYF

j_call: TRBJ2-7
v_call: TRBV27
clone_size: -
d_call: TRBD2
cdr3_nt: TGTGCCAGCAGTCCCCGACTAGCGGGAGATGACGAGCAGTACTTC
cdr3_aa: CASSPRLAGDDEQYF

j_call: TRBJ2-7
v_call: TRBV7-8
clone_size: few
d_call: TRBD1
cdr3_nt: TGTGCCAGCAGCCGGGACAGGGGATCGGGCGAGCAGTACTTC
cdr3_aa: CASSRDRGSGEQYF

j_call: TRBJ2-3
v_call: TRBV5-1
clone_size: once
d_call: -
cdr3_nt: TGCGCCAGCAGCTCCACTGCAGATACGCAGTATTTT
cdr3_aa: CASSSTADTQYF

j_call: TRBJ1-2
v_call: TRBV6-1
clone_size: -
d_call: -
cdr3_nt: TGTGCCAGCAGTGATACAGGACGCTATGGCTACACCTTC
cdr3_aa: CASSDTGRYGYTF

j_call: TRBJ1-5
v_call: TRBV10-3
clone_size: -
d_call: -
cdr3_nt: TGTGCCATCAGTGAGGCGGGGAGCAATCAGCCCCAGCATTTT
cdr3_aa: CAISEAGSNQPQHF

j_call: TRBJ2-3
v_call: TRBV5-1
clone_size: -
d_call: -
cdr3_nt: TGCGCCAGCAGCTCCCGGGGGGCAGGGAACACAGATACGCAGTATTTT
cdr3_aa: CASSSRGAGNTDTQYF

j_call: TRBJ1-2
v_call: TRBV14
clone_size: -
d_call: TRBD1
cdr3_nt: TGTGCCAGCAGCCAAGCCAAGGGGGCCTATGGCTACACCTTC
cdr3_aa: CASSQAKGAYGYTF

j_call: TRBJ1-2
v_call: TRBV11-2
clone_size: -
d_call: -
cdr3_nt: TGTGCCAGCAGGATGGGGGGGGAAAGCTACACCTTC
cdr3_aa: CASRMGGESYTF

j_call: TRBJ1-2
v_call: TRBV5-1
clone_size: once
d_call: -
cdr3_nt: TGCGCCAGCAGCTTGGATTTGCGGGTGGCAAAAGGCTACACCTTC
cdr3_aa: CASSLDLRVAKGYTF

j_call: TRBJ2-2
v_call: TRBV6-4
clone_size: -
d_call: -
cdr3_nt: TGTGCCAGCAGTGAGGACTACACCGGGGAGCTGTTTTTT
cdr3_aa: CASSEDYTGELFF

j_call: TRBJ2-7
v_call: TRBV6-1
clone_size: -
d_call: TRBD2
cdr3_nt: TGTGCCAGCAGTGGGATAGGAAGCGGGGGGGCCCATAACGAGCAGTACTTC
cdr3_aa: CASSGIGSGGAHNEQYF

j_call: TRBJ1-1
v_call: TRBV6-1
clone_size: -
d_call: -
cdr3_nt: TGTGCCAGCACCGACCTAGGGACACCCACTGAAGCTTTCTTT
cdr3_aa: CASTDLGTPTEAFF

j_call: TRBJ1-1
v_call: TRBV5-5
clone_size: -
d_call: -
cdr3_nt: TGTGCCAGCAGCTTGTCACAGGCGAGAACTGAAGCTTTCTTT
cdr3_aa: CASSLSQARTEAFF

j_call: TRBJ2-2
v_call: TRBV19
clone_size: -
d_call: TRBD2
cdr3_nt: TGTGCCAGTATCCAGACTAGCGGGGTGAACACCGGGGAGCTGTTTTTT
cdr3_aa: CASIQTSGVNTGELFF

j_call: TRBJ2-2
v_call: TRBV6-5
clone_size: -
d_call: -
cdr3_nt: TGTGCCAGCAGTTCGGTCACCGGGGAGCTGTTTTTT
cdr3_aa: CASSSVTGELFF

j_call: TRBJ1-5
v_call: TRBV18
clone_size: -
d_call: -
cdr3_nt: TGTGCCAGCTCACCAGGACAAGCTAATCAGCCCCAGCATTTT
cdr3_aa: CASSPGQANQPQHF

j_call: TRBJ2-2
v_call: TRBV13
clone_size: once
d_call: -
cdr3_nt: TGTGCCAGCAGCCCAGGAATTGGAGGCGACGGGGTAATGGACACCGGGGAGCTGTTTTTT
cdr3_aa: CASSPGIGGDGVMDTGELFF

j_call: TRBJ1-1
v_call: TRBV20-1
clone_size: -
d_call: -
cdr3_nt: TGCAGTGCTCAGGGCACTGAAGCTTTCTTT
cdr3_aa: CSAQGTEAFF

j_call: TRBJ2-7
v_call: TRBV5-1
clone_size: -
d_call: -
cdr3_nt: TGCGCCAGCAGCCCCAGGGCGGCAAGCTCCTACGAGCAGTACTTC
cdr3_aa: CASSPRAASSYEQYF

j_call: TRBJ2-2
v_call: TRBV11-3
clone_size: -
d_call: -
cdr3_nt: TGTGCCAGCAGCTTTATGACCGGGGAGCTGTTTTTT
cdr3_aa: CASSFMTGELFF

j_call: TRBJ2-1
v_call: TRBV11-3
clone_size: -
d_call: -
cdr3_nt: TGTGCCAGCAGCTTAATACAGGGAGACAATGAGCAGTTCTTC
cdr3_aa: CASSLIQGDNEQFF

j_call: TRBJ1-2
v_call: TRBV5-1
clone_size: -
d_call: TRBD1
cdr3_nt: TGCGCCAGCAGCGAGAGGACAGGGTGGGATGGCTACACCTTC
cdr3_aa: CASSERTGWDGYTF

j_call: TRBJ1-1
v_call: TRBV7-8
clone_size: once
d_call: -
cdr3_nt: TGTGCCAGCAGCCCTCCGACAGAAAACACTGAAGCTTTCTTT
cdr3_aa: CASSPPTENTEAFF

j_call: TRBJ2-3
v_call: TRBV27
clone_size: -
d_call: TRBD2
cdr3_nt: TGTGCCAGCAGTTACGAGCGGGAGTCAGATACGCAGTATTTT
cdr3_aa: CASSYERESDTQYF

j_call: TRBJ2-1
v_call: TRBV6-5
clone_size: -
d_call: -
cdr3_nt: TGTGCCAGCAGCTTGACTCATAGCTCCTACAATGAGCAGTTCTTC
cdr3_aa: CASSLTHSSYNEQFF

j_call: TRBJ2-7
v_call: TRBV12-5
clone_size: -
d_call: TRBD1
cdr3_nt: TGTGCTAGTGAACCGGGACAGGGCTACGAGCAGTACTTC
cdr3_aa: CASEPGQGYEQYF

j_call: TRBJ1-2
v_call: TRBV28
clone_size: once
d_call: -
cdr3_nt: TGTGCCAGCAGTTTCGTGACAATTCTACGGGGCTACACCTTC
cdr3_aa: CASSFVTILRGYTF

j_call: TRBJ2-1
v_call: TRBV7-9
clone_size: -
d_call: TRBD2
cdr3_nt: TGTGCCAGCAGCTTAGCAACTAGCGGGATATATGGCAATGAGCAGTTCTTC
cdr3_aa: CASSLATSGIYGNEQFF

j_call: TRBJ2-7
v_call: TRBV13
clone_size: -
d_call: -
cdr3_nt: TGTGCCAGCAGCCTCGGGACTCCCGCCCACGAGCAGTACTTC
cdr3_aa: CASSLGTPAHEQYF

j_call: TRBJ2-3
v_call: TRBV6-5
clone_size: -
d_call: -
cdr3_nt: TGTGCCAGCAGTTACTCGGGCACCTCTAGCACAGATACGCAGTATTTT
cdr3_aa: CASSYSGTSSTDTQYF

j_call: TRBJ2-7
v_call: TRBV30
clone_size: -
d_call: -
cdr3_nt: TGTGCCTGGAGTGTACCCCCCCAGAGGGTCGAGCAGTACTTC
cdr3_aa: CAWSVPPQRVEQYF

j_call: TRBJ1-5
v_call: TRBV19
clone_size: -
d_call: TRBD1
cdr3_nt: TGTGCCAGCCTATTTACAGGGGCAAATCAGCCCCAGCATTTT
cdr3_aa: CASLFTGANQPQHF